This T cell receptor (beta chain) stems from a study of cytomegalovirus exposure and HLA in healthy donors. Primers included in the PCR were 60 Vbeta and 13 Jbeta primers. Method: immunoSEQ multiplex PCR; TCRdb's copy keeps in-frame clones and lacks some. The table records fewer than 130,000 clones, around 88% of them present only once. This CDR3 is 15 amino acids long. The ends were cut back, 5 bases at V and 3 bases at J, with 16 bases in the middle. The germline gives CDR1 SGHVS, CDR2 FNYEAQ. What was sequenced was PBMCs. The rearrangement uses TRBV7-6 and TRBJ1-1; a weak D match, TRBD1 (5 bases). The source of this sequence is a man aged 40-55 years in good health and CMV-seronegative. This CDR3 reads CASSPFGGADTEAFF. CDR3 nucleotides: TGTGCCAGCAGCCCCTTCGGAGGGGCGGACACTGAAGCTTTCTTT.